The entry below gives a single T cell receptor beta chain sequence along with its context. Its target is not known. Although they were nominally healthy when sampled, donors likely had unrecorded immune exposures. These data are taken from a study of cytomegalovirus exposure and HLA in healthy donors. Study summary: HLA-typed donors were the source of about 85 million unique TCRs, which an early data release held.

In germline, CDR1 is MDHEN, CDR2 SYDVKM. Trimming pared 4 bases from V and 5 bases from J, leaving 6 bases between. The CDR3 is 13 amino acids. Researchers ran the PCR with 60 Vbeta and 13 Jbeta primers. Sequencing used immunoSEQ multiplex PCR; TCRdb keeps in-frame clones, though not all of them. Of 140,000 to 150,000 clones listed, roughly 75% are singletons. Study-level findings and limits: Researchers counted around 150 TCR beta chains as cytomegalovirus-associated.

This chain connects TRBV28 to TRBJ2-6; D call uncertain. The specimen was PBMCs. The sequence came from a female donor in good health and CMV-seronegative. CDR3 nucleotide sequence: TGTGCCAGCAGTTCCAACAGGGCCAACGTCCTGACTTTC. Translated, it gives CASSSNRANVLTF.